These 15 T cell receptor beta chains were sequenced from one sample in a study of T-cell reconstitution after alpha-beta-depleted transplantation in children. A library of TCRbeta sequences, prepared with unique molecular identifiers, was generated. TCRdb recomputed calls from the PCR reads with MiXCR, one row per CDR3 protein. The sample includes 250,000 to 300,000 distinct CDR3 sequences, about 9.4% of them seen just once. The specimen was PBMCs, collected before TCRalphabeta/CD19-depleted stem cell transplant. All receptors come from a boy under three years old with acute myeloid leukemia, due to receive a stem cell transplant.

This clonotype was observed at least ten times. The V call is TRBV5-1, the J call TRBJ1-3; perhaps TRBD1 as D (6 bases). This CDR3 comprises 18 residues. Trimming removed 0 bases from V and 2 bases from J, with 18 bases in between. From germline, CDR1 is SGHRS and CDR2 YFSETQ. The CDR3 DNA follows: TGCGCCAGCAGCTTGGTAGGGGCAGGGGAGTTCGCTGGAAACACCATATATTTT. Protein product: CASSLVGAGEFAGNTIYF.

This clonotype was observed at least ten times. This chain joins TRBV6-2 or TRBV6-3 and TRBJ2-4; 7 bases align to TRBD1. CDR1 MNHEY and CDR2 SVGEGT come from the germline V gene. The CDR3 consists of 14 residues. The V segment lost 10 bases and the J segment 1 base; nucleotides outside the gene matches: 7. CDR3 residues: CATNSQGAKNIQYF. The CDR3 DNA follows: TGTGCCACCAACTCACAGGGGGCCAAAAACATTCAGTACTTC.

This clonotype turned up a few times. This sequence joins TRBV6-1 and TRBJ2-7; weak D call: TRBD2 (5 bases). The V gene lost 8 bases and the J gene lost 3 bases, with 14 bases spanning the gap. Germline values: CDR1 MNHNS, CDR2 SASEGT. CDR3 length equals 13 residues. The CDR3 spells CASGRGGNYEQYF. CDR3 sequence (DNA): TGTGCCAGCGGCCGTGGAGGTAACTACGAGCAGTACTTC.

CDR3 amino acids: CASSGRDNFYEQYF. The CDR3 nucleotides are TGTGCCAGCAGTGGTCGGGACAATTTCTACGAGCAGTACTTC. The V and J genes are TRBV6-1 and TRBJ2-7, with a weak D call TRBD1 (6 bases). The CDR3 is made up of 14 amino acids. V dropped 4 bases and J dropped 3 bases, with 13 bases sitting between them. Germline CDR1 reads MNHNS; CDR2 reads SASEGT.

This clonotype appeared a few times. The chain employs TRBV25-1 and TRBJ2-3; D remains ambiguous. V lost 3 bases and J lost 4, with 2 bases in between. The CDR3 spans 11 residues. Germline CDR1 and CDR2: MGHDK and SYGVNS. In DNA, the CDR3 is TGTGCCAGCAGTGAGCCAGATACGCAGTATTTT. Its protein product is CASSEPDTQYF.

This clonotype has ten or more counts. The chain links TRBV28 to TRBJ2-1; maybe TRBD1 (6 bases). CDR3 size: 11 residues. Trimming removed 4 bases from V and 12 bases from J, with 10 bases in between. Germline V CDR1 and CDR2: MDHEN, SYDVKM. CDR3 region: CASSSLGGQFF. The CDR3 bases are TGTGCCAGCAGTTCTCTAGGGGGGCAGTTCTTC. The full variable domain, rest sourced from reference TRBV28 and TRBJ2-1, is DVKVTQSSRYLVKRTGEKVFLECVQDMDHENMFWYRQDPGLGLRLIYFSYDVKMKEKGDIPEGYSVSREKKERFSLILESASTNQTSMYLCASSSLGGQFFGPGTRLTVL.

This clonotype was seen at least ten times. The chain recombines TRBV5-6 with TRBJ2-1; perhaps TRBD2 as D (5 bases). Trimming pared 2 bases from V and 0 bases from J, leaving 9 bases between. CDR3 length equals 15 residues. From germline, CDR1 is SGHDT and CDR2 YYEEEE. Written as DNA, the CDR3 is TGTGCCAGCAGCTTTGGGAGCCCCTCCTACAATGAGCAGTTCTTC. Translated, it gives CASSFGSPSYNEQFF.

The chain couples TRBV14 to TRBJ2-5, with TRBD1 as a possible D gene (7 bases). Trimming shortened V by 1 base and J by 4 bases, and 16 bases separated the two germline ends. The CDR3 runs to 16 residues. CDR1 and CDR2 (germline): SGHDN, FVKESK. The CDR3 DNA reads TGTGCCAGCAGCCAAGGAGGAGGGGGCGAGTTAGAGACCCAGTACTTC. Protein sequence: CASSQGGGGELETQYF.

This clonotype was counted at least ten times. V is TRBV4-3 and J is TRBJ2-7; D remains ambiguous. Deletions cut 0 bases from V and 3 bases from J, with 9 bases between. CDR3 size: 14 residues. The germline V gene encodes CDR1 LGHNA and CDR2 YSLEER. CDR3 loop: CASSQDHQDYEQYF. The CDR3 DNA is TGCGCCAGCAGCCAAGATCATCAGGACTACGAGCAGTACTTC.

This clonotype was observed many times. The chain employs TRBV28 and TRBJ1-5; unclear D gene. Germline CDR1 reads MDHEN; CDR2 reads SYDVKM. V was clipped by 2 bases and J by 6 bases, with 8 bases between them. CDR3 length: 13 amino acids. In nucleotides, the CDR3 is TGTGCCAGCAGTTTACAGGCGAGTCAGCCCCAGCATTTT. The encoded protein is CASSLQASQPQHF.

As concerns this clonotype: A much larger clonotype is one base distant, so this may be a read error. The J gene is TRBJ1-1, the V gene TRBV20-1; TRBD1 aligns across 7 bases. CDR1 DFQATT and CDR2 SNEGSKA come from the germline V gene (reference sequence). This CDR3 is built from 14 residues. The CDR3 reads CSASGTAMNPEAFF. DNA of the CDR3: TGCAGTGCTAGCGGGACAGCTATGAACCCTGAAGCTTTCTTT.

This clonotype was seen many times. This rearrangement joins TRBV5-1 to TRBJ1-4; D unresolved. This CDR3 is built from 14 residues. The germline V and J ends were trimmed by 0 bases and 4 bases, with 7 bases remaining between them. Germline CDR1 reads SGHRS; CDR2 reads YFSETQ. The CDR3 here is CASSLDVHNEKLFF. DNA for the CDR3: TGCGCCAGCAGCTTGGACGTCCATAATGAAAAACTGTTTTTT.

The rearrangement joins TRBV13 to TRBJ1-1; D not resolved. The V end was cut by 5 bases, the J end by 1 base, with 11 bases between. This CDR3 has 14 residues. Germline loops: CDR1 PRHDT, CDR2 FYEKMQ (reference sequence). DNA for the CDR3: TGTGCCAGCAGCCCCCCCCCGGGGAACACTGAAGCTTTCTTT. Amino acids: CASSPPPGNTEAFF.

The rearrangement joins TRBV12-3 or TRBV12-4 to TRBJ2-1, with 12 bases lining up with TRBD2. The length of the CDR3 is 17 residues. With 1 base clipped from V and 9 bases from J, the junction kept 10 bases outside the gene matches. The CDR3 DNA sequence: TGTGCCAGCAGTTTAGTGCCGACTAGCGGGAGTCTGAGTGAGCAGTTCTTC. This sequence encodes CASSLVPTSGSLSEQFF.

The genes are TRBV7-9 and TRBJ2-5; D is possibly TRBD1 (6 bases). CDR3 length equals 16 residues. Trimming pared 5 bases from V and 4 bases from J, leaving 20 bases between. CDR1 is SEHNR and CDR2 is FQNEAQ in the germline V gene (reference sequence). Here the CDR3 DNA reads TGTGCCAGCAGCACCCGAGGGGGAAGGGCGAGAGAGACCCAGTACTTC. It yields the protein CASSTRGGRARETQYF.